One sample yielded the 30 T cell receptor beta chains listed below, sequenced in a study of blood T cell repertoires in COVID-19. Generated by immunoSEQ multiplex PCR, the TCRdb table keeps only in-frame clones and is missing some. This table has a few hundred thousand clones, 90% to 95% appearing once. Source material: PBMCs or T cells enriched from blood (not recorded which). The receptors originated from a woman in her thirties or forties who had been exposed to COVID-19.

This clone was detected only once. The rearrangement uses TRBV2 and TRBJ2-7; 9 nucleotides align to TRBD1. Germline V gives CDR1 SNHLY, CDR2 FYNNEI. The CDR3 spans 15 residues. Trimming at V came to 5 bases and at J to 5 bases, leaving 10 bases not matched to a gene. The CDR3 DNA is TGTGCCAGCAGTTCCCATACAGGGGGCGGGAACGAGCAGTACTTC. It is translated as CASSSHTGGGNEQYF. The whole variable domain, filled in from reference TRBV2 and TRBJ2-7, reads EPEVTQTPSHQVTQMGQEVILRCVPISNHLYFYWYRQILGQKVEFLVSFYNNEISEKSEIFDDQFSVERPDGSNFTLKIRSTKLEDSAMYFCASSSHTGGGNEQYFGPGTRLTVT.

V usage is TRBV6-6 and J usage is TRBJ1-5; TRBD1 is a possible D gene (6 bases). CDR3 length equals 18 residues. The germline gives CDR1 MNHNY, CDR2 SVGAGI (reference sequence). V lost 5 bases, J lost 6 bases, and 26 bases lay in between. The CDR3 sequence: CASSRRAGANLLGQPQHF. The CDR3 DNA is TGTGCCAGCAGTCGTCGGGCAGGGGCAAACCTTCTTGGTCAGCCCCAGCATTTT.

V usage is TRBV19 and J usage is TRBJ1-5, with D perhaps matching TRBD1 (5 bases). Germline V gene lookup returns CDR1 LNHDA and CDR2 SQIVND (reference sequence). The CDR3 is made up of 16 amino acids. V lost 3 bases, J lost 2 bases, and 14 bases lay in between. CDR3 in amino acids: CASSIWRGNGNQPQHF. The CDR3 nucleotides are TGTGCCAGTAGTATCTGGAGGGGAAACGGCAATCAGCCCCAGCATTTT.

The chain joins TRBV19 to TRBJ1-6, with D maybe TRBD1 (6 bases). V lost 3 bases, J lost 7 bases, and 7 bases lay in between. CDR1 is LNHDA and CDR2 is SQIVND in the germline V gene (reference sequence). The CDR3 has 13 residues. In DNA, the CDR3 is TGTGCCAGTAGTATGCAGGGGAATTCACCCCTCCACTTT. This sequence encodes CASSMQGNSPLHF.

This chain connects TRBV19 to TRBJ1-1; 8 bases line up with TRBD1. This CDR3 has 14 amino acids. Germline V gives CDR1 LNHDA, CDR2 SQIVND (reference sequence). J gave up 3 bases and V 3 bases, and 3 bases lay outside the gene matches. Here the CDR3 reads CASSMDRAHTEAFF. CDR3 nucleotides: TGTGCCAGTAGTATGGACAGGGCCCACACTGAAGCTTTCTTT.

This sequence joins TRBV10-3 and TRBJ1-3; TRBD1 matches 7 bases. Per germline, CDR1 ENHRY and CDR2 SYGVKD. The trim removed 8 bases at V and 0 bases at J, leaving 7 bases unmatched. The CDR3 totals 15 residues. CDR3 coding DNA: TGTGCCATCTCCCCGACAGGGCGCTCTGGAAACACCATATATTTT. Its protein product is CAISPTGRSGNTIYF.

The chain joins TRBV27 to TRBJ1-5; maybe TRBD1 (5 bases). Between the trimmed V and J ends, which lost 4 bases and 3 bases, there was a span of 13 bases. CDR1 and CDR2 (germline): MNHEY, SMNVEV (reference sequence). The length of the CDR3 is 15 residues. The CDR3 region has the DNA TGTGCCAGCAGTTCCGGCGGACATATCAATCAGCCCCAGCATTTT. Translated, it gives CASSSGGHINQPQHF.

Comments on this clone: Other DNA sequences in the sample encode the same CDR3. This sequence joins TRBV19 and TRBJ1-4, with D maybe TRBD1 (6 bases). Trimming removed 5 bases at V and 0 bases at J, with 7 bases between. In germline, CDR1 is LNHDA, CDR2 SQIVND (reference sequence). This CDR3 is 14 amino acids long. The CDR3 reads CASSYRATNEKLFF. In DNA form, the CDR3 reads TGTGCCAGTAGTTACAGGGCAACTAATGAAAAACTGTTTTTT.

This chain uses TRBV12-3 or TRBV12-4 with TRBJ1-1; D perhaps matches TRBD1 (6 bases). V was clipped by 5 bases and J by 11 bases, with 15 bases between them. The CDR3 extends over 12 amino acids. The CDR3 is CASSTYRASAFF. The DNA for the CDR3 is TGTGCCAGCAGTACCTACAGGGCGTCGGCTTTCTTT.

The chain uses TRBV5-4 and TRBJ2-1; maybe TRBD2 (6 bases). The CDR3 totals 14 residues. Trimming took 4 bases from V and 5 from J, leaving 13 bases between them. The V gene's germline CDR1 is SGHNT and CDR2 YYREEE (reference sequence). In nucleotides, the CDR3 is TGTGCCAGCAGCCCGACGGTAGCGGACAATGAGCAGTTCTTC. Translated, it gives CASSPTVADNEQFF.

This chain's CDR3 is CASSSQGQGAGAFF. CDR3 in DNA: TGTGCCAGCAGCTCCCAGGGACAGGGGGCCGGAGCTTTCTTT. The V call is TRBV7-9, the J call TRBJ1-1, with 12 bases that match TRBD1. CDR1 and CDR2 (germline): SEHNR, FQNEAQ (reference sequence). V trimming: 4 bases; J trimming: 10 bases; junction bases outside the gene matches: 7. This CDR3 spans 14 amino acids.

This sequence joins TRBV12-3 or TRBV12-4 and TRBJ1-5; D uncertain. The CDR3 has 13 amino acids. The V end was cut by 10 bases, the J end by 3 bases, with 13 bases between. CDR3 bases: TGTGCCACCTCCGGCGGGCACAATCAGCCCCAGCATTTT. Protein sequence: CATSGGHNQPQHF.

The rearrangement joins TRBV7-9 to TRBJ1-5; 8 nucleotides align to TRBD1. V shed 4 bases, J shed 3 bases, and the junction held 11 bases outside the gene matches. Germline V gene lookup returns CDR1 SEHNR and CDR2 FQNEAQ (reference sequence). CDR3 length: 17 amino acids. As DNA, the CDR3 is TGTGCCAGCAGCTCGCTAGGGGCGACAGGGGACAATCAGCCCCAGCATTTT. Its translation is CASSSLGATGDNQPQHF. Full variable domain (rest looked up from reference TRBV7-9 and TRBJ1-5): DTGVSQNPRHKITKRGQNVTFRCDPISEHNRLYWYRQTLGQGPEFLTYFQNEAQLEKSRLLSDRFSAERPKGSFSTLEIQRTEQGDSAMYLCASSSLGATGDNQPQHFGDGTRLSIL.

The chain uses TRBV7-6 and TRBJ2-2; tentatively, D is TRBD1 (5 bases). V lost 6 bases and J 1 base, leaving 15 bases between the germline ends. CDR3 length: 16 amino acids. CDR1 and CDR2 (germline): SGHVS, FNYEAQ. CDR3 residues: CASRALGALNTGELFF. The CDR3 nucleotides are TGTGCCAGCAGGGCTCTTGGGGCATTGAACACCGGGGAGCTGTTTTTT.

V usage is TRBV4-3 and J usage is TRBJ2-1; tentatively, D is TRBD1 (5 bases). CDR3 length: 17 residues. Trimming pared 4 bases from V and 2 bases from J, leaving 18 bases between. The V gene's germline CDR1 is LGHNA and CDR2 YSLEER. The CDR3 protein is CASSLGVADPAYNEQFF. CDR3 DNA: TGCGCCAGCAGCCTAGGGGTCGCGGACCCTGCCTACAATGAGCAGTTCTTC.

The chain recombines TRBV12-5 with TRBJ1-1; D is ambiguous. V lost 0 bases, J lost 6 bases, and 14 bases lay in between. CDR1 and CDR2 from the germline V gene are LGHNT and FRNRAP. The CDR3 length is 15 residues. CDR3 region: CASGLVNGPHPEAFF. CDR3 bases: TGTGCTAGTGGTTTGGTAAATGGGCCCCATCCTGAAGCTTTCTTT.

The chain joins TRBV6-5 to TRBJ2-7; possible D gene TRBD2, 6 bases. Looked up from germline, CDR1 is MNHEY and CDR2 is SVGAGI. Trimming pared 0 bases from V and 3 bases from J, leaving 15 bases between. The CDR3 sequence is 16 residues long. Here the CDR3 reads CASSYSTGGGIYEQYF. The CDR3, as DNA: TGTGCCAGCAGTTACTCGACCGGGGGTGGAATCTACGAGCAGTACTTC.

On this clone itself: The sample holds other DNA sequences that translate to the same CDR3. This chain uses TRBV9 with TRBJ2-1; 10 bases agree with TRBD2. CDR1 SGDLS and CDR2 YYNGEE come from the germline V gene. The CDR3 consists of 14 residues. V was clipped by 3 bases and J by 5 bases; unmatched bases: 2. Written as DNA, the CDR3 is TGTGCCAGCAGCGGGACTAGCGGAAACAATGAGCAGTTCTTC. It encodes CASSGTSGNNEQFF.

The count of this clone is one. The CDR3 region is CAISERDRGRDEQFF. The CDR3 DNA sequence: TGTGCCATCAGTGAGAGGGACAGGGGGAGGGATGAGCAGTTCTTC. The chain links TRBV10-3 to TRBJ2-1; 11 nucleotides line up with TRBD1. This CDR3 is 15 amino acids long. Trimming at V came to 2 bases and at J to 8 bases, leaving 5 bases not matched to a gene. Per the germline V gene, CDR1 is ENHRY and CDR2 is SYGVKD.

The V gene is TRBV30, the J gene TRBJ1-6, with TRBD1 as a possible D gene (5 bases). The germline V gene encodes CDR1 GTSNPN and CDR2 SVGIG (reference sequence). V lost 0 bases, J lost 2 bases, and 14 bases lay in between. The CDR3 length is 17 residues. The CDR3 spells CAWSVTTVLTYNSPLHF. In DNA form, the CDR3 reads TGTGCCTGGAGTGTTACGACAGTCCTTACCTATAATTCACCCCTCCACTTT.

This chain uses TRBV7-8 with TRBJ1-2; no reliable D call. Germline-derived CDR1 and CDR2 are SGHVS and FQNEAQ. CDR3 length: 12 amino acids. The ends were cut back, 4 bases at V and 5 bases at J, with 8 bases in the middle. The CDR3: CASSSKTYGYTF. The CDR3 nucleotides are TGTGCCAGCAGCTCAAAGACATATGGCTACACCTTC.

CDR3 nucleotides: TGTGCCAGCAGTCACAGGGGAGACGGAGAGCAGTACTTC. It translates to CASSHRGDGEQYF. The chain employs TRBV5-4 and TRBJ2-7, with 7 bases matching TRBD1. The CDR3 is made up of 13 amino acids. The germline CDR1 and CDR2 sequences are SGHNT and YYREEE (reference sequence). The junction had 9 bases not matched to a gene; V was cut back by 5 bases and J by 7 bases.

The chain carries TRBV18 and TRBJ1-6; possible D gene TRBD1, 6 bases. CDR1 is KGHSH, CDR2 LQKENI, per germline. Trimming took 3 bases from V and 7 from J, leaving 10 bases between them. CDR3 length equals 14 residues. CDR3 sequence reads: CASSPDRLNSPLHF. The CDR3 bases are TGTGCCAGCTCACCGGACAGACTAAATTCACCCCTCCACTTT.

The V and J genes are TRBV27 and TRBJ2-7; weak D call: TRBD2 (6 bases). CDR1 is MNHEY and CDR2 is SMNVEV in the germline V gene (reference sequence). There are 18 residues in the CDR3. The V and J ends lost 2 bases and 2 bases respectively, with 22 bases between them. The CDR3 DNA reads as TGTGCCAGCAGTTTACTGGGGGGTACCCCGCCGGGAACCTACGAGCAGTACTTC. Translating gives CASSLLGGTPPGTYEQYF.

The chain couples TRBV5-1 to TRBJ1-2; D not certain. CDR1 and CDR2 (germline): SGHRS, YFSETQ. CDR3 length equals 15 residues. V was clipped by 2 bases and J by 3 bases, with 14 bases between them. CDR3 amino acids: CASSFGGIGDYGYTF. In DNA form, the CDR3 reads TGCGCCAGCAGCTTTGGAGGGATAGGCGACTATGGCTACACCTTC.

This chain joins TRBV12-3 or TRBV12-4 and TRBJ1-1; D uncertain. This CDR3 spans 13 amino acids. V was trimmed by 3 bases and J by 1 base, leaving 6 bases between them. CDR3 loop: CASSLIGNTEAFF. CDR3 in DNA: TGTGCCAGCAGTTTGATCGGGAACACTGAAGCTTTCTTT.

This clone was seen only a few times. The chain joins TRBV10-3 to TRBJ2-3, with 7 positions matching TRBD1. The CDR3 runs 15 residues. With V trimmed by 3 bases and J by 2 bases, 5 bases remained unmatched. Germline values: CDR1 ENHRY, CDR2 SYGVKD. The CDR3 loop reads CAISDATGFTDTQYF. The DNA of the CDR3 is TGTGCCATCAGTGATGCGACAGGGTTCACAGATACGCAGTATTTT.

This rearrangement joins TRBV6-5 to TRBJ1-2; a weak D match, TRBD1 (5 bases). Germline CDR1 is MNHEY and CDR2 is SVGAGI. V lost 7 bases to trimming and J lost 7 bases, with 16 bases between them. The CDR3 sequence is 13 residues long. CDR3 residues: CASIPRGSSGYTF. The CDR3 region has the DNA TGTGCCAGCATCCCCCGGGGGAGCAGTGGCTACACCTTC.

This chain connects TRBV3-1 (or the pseudogene TRBV3-2) to TRBJ1-3; D gene ambiguous. Germline V gene data show CDR1 as LGHDT and CDR2 as YNNKEL (reference sequence). Trimming stripped 3 bases from V and 2 bases from J, with 5 bases between. This CDR3 is 13 amino acids long. The CDR3 nucleotides read TGTGCCAGCAGCCAGAGGACTGGAAACACCATATATTTT. This encodes CASSQRTGNTIYF.

The rearrangement links TRBV14 to TRBJ2-2, with TRBD1 matching 9 bases. The CDR3 covers 20 residues. With V trimmed by 4 bases and J by 2 bases, 17 bases remained unmatched. Germline assignment: CDR1 SGHDN and CDR2 FVKESK. The DNA of the CDR3 is TGTGCCAGCAGCCCCCTTCGGGGAAGTTCGGACAGGGGTAACACCGGGGAGCTGTTTTTT. This sequence encodes CASSPLRGSSDRGNTGELFF. The variable domain in full, completed from reference TRBV14 and TRBJ2-2, reads EAGVTQFPSHSVIEKGQTVTLRCDPISGHDNLYWYRRVMGKEIKFLLHFVKESKQDESGMPNNRFLAERTGGTYSTLKVQPAELEDSGVYFCASSPLRGSSDRGNTGELFFGEGSRLTVL.